This T cell receptor beta chain was sequenced during a study of T cell repertoires in cytomegalovirus infection (dated by TCRdb to 2018 to 2020). For the study in its entirety: The peptide stimulations were aimed at well-studied HLA-B-restricted epitopes as well as recently identified HLA-C-restricted CMV epitopes, whose presentation resists viral immunomodulation. Donor HLA type was relevant to the analysis, because carriage of CMV infection together with the matching HLA type was indicated by public TCR beta signatures.

The sample's treatment or condition label is to be understood as: in vitro stimulation with specific CMV peptide epitopes to enrich CMV-specific T cells. As for this clonotype: Its antigen has not been determined. No much larger clone is present one base from it, and per-base qualities are unavailable.

Paper-wide results and their limitations: The ex vivo response was dominated by HLA-C-restricted CMV-specific TCR beta clonotypes, which also provided the single most frequent clonotype in two of eight donors. In both this cohort and an independent cohort of 350 or so donors, the cumulative frequency of public TCR beta family members distinguished carriers of CMV infection plus the relevant HLA type.

Instrument on record: Illumina HiSeq 1500. TCRdb took the public reads, trimmed them with fastp at Q25, ran MiXCR for clone calling and kept in-frame beta chains. Rows with a matching CDR3 protein are joined into one entry that keeps the most common DNA and genes. The sample has about 35,000 distinct CDR3 sequences on record, approximately 52% of them singletons. The ten largest clones capture about 93% of the sample. V lost 4 bases and J lost 9 bases; the stretch between them is 10 bases long. CDR1 MNHNS and CDR2 SASEGT were looked up in the germline V gene. From the cysteine through the phenylalanine, the CDR3 covers 12 amino acids. Only the CDR3 part of the read is kept: 36 bases, read in frame from the first base.

Sequencing was performed on CD8+ T cells from cultured PBMCs, taken from culture after CMV antigen stimulation. The sequence joins TRBV6-1 to TRBJ1-5; the D gene lacks a confident call. The receptor's source is a human donor in good health (CMV status not recorded). Some clones in this sample may be carry-over from other donors' samples. CDR3 sequence: CASSASNRPQHF. The nucleotides are TGTGCCAGCAGTGCCTCGAATAGGCCCCAGCATTTT.